This T cell receptor (beta chain) was identified during a study of HIV-infected patients and healthy controls. This clonotype has ten or more counts. Germline V gives CDR1 MNHEY, CDR2 SMNVEV (reference sequence). The V end lost 7 bases, the J end lost 7 bases, and 11 bases lay between the germline ends. The CDR3 covers 13 residues. cDNA was made from around 0.45 ug RNA using alpha and beta constant primers. Each of the alpha and beta chains got its own library through chain-specific third strand synthesis with indices. TCRdb re-called the 5' RACE reads through MiXCR, storing one row per CDR3 protein. This table has 17,000 or so distinct CDR3 sequences, 9% to 9.5% appearing once. No cell fractionation was done, so the repertoire covers all unsorted peripheral blood T cells.

Sequencing input: blood. V and J are TRBV27 and TRBJ1-6; D is perhaps TRBD1 (6 bases). The clonotype comes from an adult in good health. CDR3 region: CASTVGGNSPLHF. DNA for the CDR3: TGTGCCAGCACCGTAGGGGGGAATTCACCCCTCCACTTT.